Detailed here is one T cell receptor (beta chain). Trimming at V came to 4 bases and at J to 5 bases, leaving 2 bases not matched to a gene. Per the germline V gene, CDR1 is SGHKS and CDR2 is YYEKEE (reference sequence). This CDR3 comprises 12 residues. Participants, about 18 to 100 years old, spanned under 25 US areas. Exposed study participants had met a COVID-19 case within 2 weeks before entry. The data belong to a study of blood T cell repertoires in COVID-19. Whole-study context: PBMCs, B-cell-depleted T cells, or T cells provided the cDNA or gDNA that made up the material.

Original handling: Amplification with reference gene primers provided the estimates of nucleated cell counts. Libraries were prepared by immunoSEQ multiplex PCR; TCRdb keeps only in-frame clonotypes and omits some of them. For V, J and clone size, that table is used; D and trimming come from the DNA. The data contain some 180,000 clones, 84% of them seen just once; the ten biggest clones take up 3% to 3.5%. The clonotype was recovered from a woman aged 30 to 39 who had been exposed to COVID-19. Sequencing was performed on PBMCs or T cells enriched from blood (not recorded which). The chain employs TRBV5-5 and TRBJ1-2; 7 bases line up with TRBD1. CDR3 loop: CASSPTGYGYTF. In DNA, the CDR3 is TGTGCCAGCAGCCCGACAGGGTATGGCTACACCTTC. The whole variable domain, filled in from reference TRBV5-5 and TRBJ1-2, reads DAGVTQSPTHLIKTRGQQVTLRCSPISGHKSVSWYQQVLGQGPQFIFQYYEKEERGRGNFPDRFSARQFPNYSSELNVNALLLGDSALYLCASSPTGYGYTFGSGTRLTVV.